This TCR beta chain was sequenced during a study of blood T cell repertoires in COVID-19. On the study more broadly: Both acute and convalescent COVID-19 samples were obtained from the United States, Italy and Spain. In each case, the material was cDNA or gDNA derived from T cells, B-cell-depleted T cells, or PBMCs.

CDR1 is SGHTA, CDR2 FQGNSA, per germline. The CDR3 length is 16 residues. Trimming removed 5 bases at V and 2 bases at J, with 15 bases between. Clones were sequenced by immunoSEQ multiplex PCR, and TCRdb holds only the in-frame ones, with some missing. The sample contains some 490,000 clones, 70% to 90% of which appear only once. Membership in each cohort depended on participant-reported clinical history. Recovered Cohort 3 donors showed two negative PCRs, clearance, or symptom resolution. J is TRBJ2-2 and V is TRBV7-2, with D tentatively TRBD1 (6 bases). The sample comprised PBMCs or T cells enriched from blood (not recorded which). The receptor's source is an older woman who had recovered from COVID-19. The CDR3 sequence: CASSPKGTFNTGELFF. The CDR3 coding sequence is TGTGCCAGCAGCCCCAAGGGGACATTTAACACCGGGGAGCTGTTTTTT. Full variable domain (rest looked up from reference TRBV7-2 and TRBJ2-2): GAGVSQSPSNKVTEKGKDVELRCDPISGHTALYWYRQSLGQGLEFLIYFQGNSAPDKSGLPSDRFSAERTGGSVSTLTIQRTQQEDSAVYLCASSPKGTFNTGELFFGEGSRLTVL.